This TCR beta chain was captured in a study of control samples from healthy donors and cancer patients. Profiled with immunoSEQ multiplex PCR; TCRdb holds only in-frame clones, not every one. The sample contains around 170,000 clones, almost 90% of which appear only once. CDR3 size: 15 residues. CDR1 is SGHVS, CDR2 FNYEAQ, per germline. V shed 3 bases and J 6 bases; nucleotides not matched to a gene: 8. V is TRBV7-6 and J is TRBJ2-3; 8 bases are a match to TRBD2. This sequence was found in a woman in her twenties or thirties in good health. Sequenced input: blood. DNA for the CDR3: TGTGCCAGCAGCTTGACGGGGGGGAATACGGATACGCAGTATTTT. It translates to CASSLTGGNTDTQYF.